Below are 31 T cell receptor beta chains sequenced from a single sample in a study of T cells after yellow fever vaccination. TCRdb itself ran the 5' RACE reads through MiXCR, one entry per CDR3 protein. The sample lists more than 20,000 distinct CDR3 sequences, roughly 5.5% occurring once. Sample: PBMCs, either bulk or a sorted T-cell subset (CD4+, CD8+, memory, or dextramer-sorted; not recorded which), taken about 49 days after the first yellow fever vaccination. The receptors come from a man between 18 and 29 years old who received the YFV17D yellow fever vaccine.

This clonotype occurred many times. V is TRBV5-1 and J is TRBJ1-1, with TRBD1 matching 7 bases. The CDR3 contains 14 residues. The ends lost 4 bases at V and 10 bases at J; junction bases unmatched: 13. Germline CDR1 SGHRS, CDR2 YFSETQ. Written as DNA, the CDR3 is TGCGCCAGCAGCCTGACTCGACAGGGCCTCGGAGCTTTCTTT. This translates into CASSLTRQGLGAFF.

At least ten counts were recorded for this clonotype. Here the CDR3 DNA reads TGTGCCAGCAGCTTGGATCAGAGAAGAACTGGAAACACCATATATTTT. Amino acids: CASSLDQRRTGNTIYF. The chain employs TRBV7-9 and TRBJ1-3; unclear D gene. Looked up from germline, CDR1 is SEHNR and CDR2 is FQNEAQ (reference sequence). The CDR3 consists of 16 residues. V shed 3 bases and J shed 2 bases, with 14 bases lying between them.

This clonotype was seen at least ten times. The rearrangement joins TRBV29-1 to TRBJ2-5; D call uncertain. Trimming pared 7 bases from V and 4 bases from J, leaving 19 bases between. The CDR3 is 14 amino acids. Germline assignment: CDR1 SQVTM and CDR2 ANQGSEA. This CDR3 reads CSAKQTIGGETQYF. CDR3 bases: TGCAGCGCAAAACAAACTATCGGCGGAGAGACCCAGTACTTC.

At least ten counts were recorded for this clonotype. The J gene is TRBJ2-1, the V gene TRBV20-1; 10 nucleotides align to TRBD2. V shed 6 bases, J shed 5 bases, and the junction held 4 bases outside the gene matches. CDR3 length: 13 amino acids. Germline CDR1 is DFQATT and CDR2 is SNEGSKA (reference sequence). CDR3 DNA: TGCAGTGCGGTGGGACTAGCGAACAATGAGCAGTTCTTC. Amino acid sequence: CSAVGLANNEQFF.

Many counts were recorded for this clonotype. V is TRBV6-5 and J is TRBJ2-2; D is ambiguous. V dropped 0 bases and J dropped 7 bases, with 9 bases sitting between them. Germline V CDR1 and CDR2: MNHEY, SVGAGI. The CDR3 totals 14 residues. CDR3 residues: CASSYSGVVGELFF. The CDR3 coding sequence is TGTGCCAGCAGTTACTCTGGGGTGGTCGGGGAGCTGTTTTTT.

This clonotype showed up many times. The J gene is TRBJ2-2, the V gene TRBV12-3 or TRBV12-4; D is uncertain. Trimming removed 2 bases at V and 7 bases at J, with 8 bases between. The CDR3 spans 13 residues. The CDR3 nucleotides are TGTGCCAGCAGTTTAAGCGTGGACGGGGAGCTGTTTTTT. Its translation is CASSLSVDGELFF.

At least ten counts were recorded for this clonotype. The chain's CDR3 is CATRGGGDTQYF. As DNA, the CDR3 is TGTGCCACCAGAGGGGGCGGAGATACGCAGTATTTT. The chain uses TRBV24-1 and TRBJ2-3; 7 bases fit TRBD1. Germline V CDR1 and CDR2: KGHDR, SFDVKD. V shed 7 bases, J shed 5 bases, and the junction held 2 bases outside the gene matches. This CDR3 region has 12 residues.

This clonotype was seen many times. Its ends do not fully match the called genes, so a read error is possible. The chain uses TRBV29-1 and TRBJ2-1, with 8 bases identical to TRBD1. The V gene's germline CDR1 is SQVTM and CDR2 ANQGSEA. This CDR3 has 11 residues. For the CDR3, the DNA is TGCAGCACGGGACAGGACAATGAGCAGTGCTTC. This translates into CSTGQDNEQCF.

Many counts were recorded for this clonotype. The gene calls are TRBV24-1 and TRBJ2-3, with D possibly being TRBD2 (6 bases). The CDR3 extends over 15 amino acids. The V gene's germline CDR1 is KGHDR and CDR2 SFDVKD. V lost 1 base and J 2 bases, leaving 9 bases between the germline ends. In DNA form, the CDR3 reads TGTGCCACCAGTGATTTATGGGACTCCACAGATACGCAGTATTTT. It specifies CATSDLWDSTDTQYF.

This clonotype appeared many times. As DNA, the CDR3 is TGTGCCAGCAGCCAGCAGGGAGGACCCTACGAGCAGTACTTC. Translating gives CASSQQGGPYEQYF. The chain is built from TRBV3-1 and TRBJ2-7, with D perhaps TRBD2 (6 bases). V was shortened by 3 bases and J by 2 bases, with 11 bases between the two germline ends. In germline, CDR1 is LGHDT, CDR2 YNNKEL (reference sequence). The CDR3 is 14 residues long.

Many counts were recorded for this clonotype. This chain links TRBV2 with TRBJ1-1, with D tentatively TRBD1 (6 bases). In germline, CDR1 is SNHLY, CDR2 FYNNEI. The CDR3 consists of 14 residues. V lost 5 bases and J lost 0, with 10 bases in between. The CDR3 spells CASSFGQMNTEAFF. The DNA of the CDR3 is TGTGCCAGCAGTTTTGGACAGATGAACACTGAAGCTTTCTTT.

Ten or more counts support this clonotype. V is TRBV7-2 and J is TRBJ2-7, with D hard to call. Germline V gene lookup returns CDR1 SGHTA and CDR2 FQGNSA. The CDR3 extends over 13 amino acids. V gave up 5 bases and J gave up 5 bases, with 13 bases separating them. CDR3 loop: CASSTTVGNEQYF. The CDR3 DNA follows: TGTGCCAGCAGCACCACTGTGGGGAACGAGCAGTACTTC.

At least ten counts were recorded for this clonotype. V usage is TRBV12-3 or TRBV12-4 and J usage is TRBJ2-7; unclear D gene. The CDR3 contains 14 residues. The V end lost 3 bases, the J end lost 3 bases, and 12 bases lay between the germline ends. The CDR3 here is CASSFRPLDYEQYF. CDR3 nucleotides: TGTGCCAGCAGTTTCAGGCCCTTGGACTACGAGCAGTACTTC.

This clonotype appeared many times. This chain links TRBV20-1 with TRBJ1-2, with TRBD1 as a possible D gene (6 bases). V was pared by 5 bases and J by 4 bases, with 14 bases between. The germline gives CDR1 DFQATT, CDR2 SNEGSKA (reference sequence). This CDR3 comprises 13 residues. CDR3 nucleotides: TGCAGTGCTCAGACAGGCCTTTTCTATGGCTACACCTTC. It is translated as CSAQTGLFYGYTF.

This clonotype was counted ten times or more. This chain connects TRBV5-6 to TRBJ1-6; D not certain. Between the trimmed V and J ends, which lost 5 bases and 7 bases, there was a span of 7 bases. The CDR3 is made up of 12 amino acids. Germline V gene data show CDR1 as SGHDT and CDR2 as YYEEEE. The CDR3 coding sequence is TGTGCCAGCAGTCGACGAAATTCACCCCTCCACTTT. Protein: CASSRRNSPLHF.

At least ten counts were recorded for this clonotype. The genes are TRBV3-1 and TRBJ2-2; D gene unclear. Trimming shortened V by 0 bases and J by 9 bases, and 5 bases separated the two germline ends. The CDR3 loop spans 12 amino acids. Germline CDR1 LGHDT, CDR2 YNNKEL (reference sequence). The CDR3 loop reads CASSQEGRELFF. The CDR3 DNA is TGTGCCAGCAGCCAAGAAGGGAGGGAGCTGTTTTTT.

A note on this clonotype: This may be a read error, as it is one base from a much larger clone. This chain connects TRBV4-1 to TRBJ2-2; D ambiguous. Germline values: CDR1 MGHRA, CDR2 YSYEKL. This CDR3 comprises 18 residues. The DNA for the CDR3 is TGCTCCAGCAGCCAAGCTGGGTGGGGATCCCGGAGACCCGGGGAGCTGTTTTTT. Amino acids: CSSSQAGWGSRRPGELFF.

This clonotype was seen at least ten times. This chain links TRBV7-2 with TRBJ2-3; tentative D call: TRBD2 (5 bases). The germline V gene has CDR1 SGHTA and CDR2 FQGNSA. The CDR3 covers 12 residues. Between the trimmed V and J ends, which lost 4 bases and 7 bases, there was a span of 9 bases. CDR3 protein: CASSSTGNTQYF. The CDR3 DNA reads TGTGCCAGCAGCTCAACGGGAAATACGCAGTATTTT.

Ten or more counts support this clonotype. The rearrangement joins TRBV6-1 to TRBJ2-2, with TRBD2 matching 10 bases. Germline V CDR1 and CDR2: MNHNS, SASEGT. V lost 8 bases, J lost 5 bases, and 11 bases stayed unmatched. CDR3 length: 16 amino acids. The DNA for the CDR3 is TGTGCCAGCTCCCCTGGGGTAGCGGGGGGTACCGGGGAGCTGTTTTTT. Protein: CASSPGVAGGTGELFF.

This clonotype occurred many times. V and J are TRBV5-1 and TRBJ2-3, with 7 bases matching TRBD2. This CDR3 is 16 amino acids long. The germline V gene has CDR1 SGHRS and CDR2 YFSETQ. Trimming cost V 1 base and J 2 bases; bases outside gene matches: 7. The CDR3 protein is CASSLRDSGSTDTQYF. The CDR3 DNA reads TGCGCCAGCAGCTTGAGGGATAGCGGGTCCACAGATACGCAGTATTTT. Filled out from reference TRBV5-1 and TRBJ2-3, the complete variable domain reads KAGVTQTPRYLIKTRGQQVTLSCSPISGHRSVSWYQQTPGQGLQFLFEYFSETQRNKGNFPGRFSGRQFSNSRSEMNVSTLELGDSALYLCASSLRDSGSTDTQYFGPGTRLTVL.

This clonotype has a count of ten or more. The chain links TRBV6-4 to TRBJ2-1; the D call may be TRBD1 or TRBD2 (5 bases each). The V end was cut by 5 bases, the J end by 5 bases, with 13 bases between. Germline loops: CDR1 MRHNA, CDR2 SNTAGT. This CDR3 is built from 14 residues. CDR3 in DNA: TGTGCCAGCAGTCTTACCGGGACCAACAATGAGCAGTTCTTC. Translating gives CASSLTGTNNEQFF.

This clonotype occurred many times. This sequence joins TRBV4-2 and TRBJ2-1; D tentatively fits TRBD1 or TRBD2 (7 bases each). Germline V gives CDR1 LGHNA, CDR2 YNFKEQ. Deletions cut 4 bases from V and 7 bases from J, with 17 bases between. This CDR3 region has 15 residues. DNA for the CDR3: TGTGCCAGCAGCCGACCTGGGGAGGGGGCGAATGAGCAGTTCTTC. Protein sequence: CASSRPGEGANEQFF.

Judged by abundance, this clonotype is medium-sized. The rearrangement joins TRBV20-1 to TRBJ2-1, with TRBD2 matching over 12 bases. The CDR3 length is 16 residues. After removal of 5 bases from V and 9 bases from J, the junction contained 14 bases not matched to a gene. Germline V gives CDR1 DFQATT, CDR2 SNEGSKA (reference sequence). CDR3 bases: TGCAGTGCTCGAGGTTACCGACTAGCGGGGGACGCTGAGCAGTTCTTC. It is translated as CSARGYRLAGDAEQFF.

In its sample, this clonotype was seen many times. The chain recombines TRBV4-3 with TRBJ1-1, with a weak D call TRBD1 (5 bases). Trimming cost V 2 bases and J 0 bases, with 16 bases left between them. Germline CDR1 is LGHNA and CDR2 is YSLEER. The length of the CDR3 is 17 residues. The CDR3 is CASSQPSRGKLNTEAFF. In DNA, the CDR3 is TGCGCCAGCAGCCAACCTTCAAGGGGAAAACTGAACACTGAAGCTTTCTTT.

This clonotype was seen many times. The rearrangement joins TRBV20-1 to TRBJ2-1; 11 nucleotides match TRBD2. Germline V lookup: CDR1 DFQATT, CDR2 SNEGSKA (reference sequence). The CDR3 consists of 16 residues. Written as DNA, the CDR3 is TGCACTCTCGAAGGGGCTAGCGGGGGGACCTACAATGAGCAGTTCTTC. This translates into CTLEGASGGTYNEQFF.

Sample share makes this clonotype medium-sized (0.01 to 0.1%). The chain links TRBV5-1 to TRBJ2-7; 11 bases are a match to TRBD1. The V gene's germline CDR1 is SGHRS and CDR2 YFSETQ. CDR3 length equals 15 residues. Germline trimming cut 0 bases from V and 5 bases from J; bases unmatched to any gene: 4. This chain's CDR3 is CASSLEGQGADEQYV. In DNA form, the CDR3 reads TGCGCCAGCAGCTTGGAAGGACAGGGGGCGGACGAGCAGTACGTC.

The table lists this clonotype with many counts. The rearrangement uses TRBV6-6 and TRBJ2-4; D is undetermined. The CDR3 contains 11 residues. Between the trimmed V and J ends, which lost 5 bases and 8 bases, there was a span of 7 bases. Germline V gene sequence: CDR1 MNHNY, CDR2 SVGAGI (reference sequence). The CDR3 is CASSHQDIQYF. CDR3 coding DNA: TGTGCCAGCAGTCACCAGGACATTCAGTACTTC.

This clonotype was seen repeatedly, ten times or more. The chain combines TRBV10-3 with TRBJ2-3; no clear D gene. Germline CDR1 ENHRY, CDR2 SYGVKD. This CDR3 has 12 residues. V was trimmed by 3 bases and J by 3 bases, leaving 4 bases between them. In DNA form, the CDR3 reads TGTGCCATCAGTGATACAACAGATACGCAGTATTTT. The encoded protein is CAISDTTDTQYF.

This clonotype was counted many times. The chain has TRBV7-9 and TRBJ1-2; maybe TRBD1 (6 bases). The CDR3 sequence is 15 residues long. Trimming took 0 bases from V and 8 from J, leaving 16 bases between them. Per the germline V gene, CDR1 is SEHNR and CDR2 is FQNEAQ (reference sequence). DNA for the CDR3: TGTGCCAGCAGCTTAGCGAATGCAGGGGTCCAGGGCTACACCTTC. Translation gives CASSLANAGVQGYTF. The full variable domain, rest sourced from reference TRBV7-9 and TRBJ1-2, is DTGVSQNPRHKITKRGQNVTFRCDPISEHNRLYWYRQTLGQGPEFLTYFQNEAQLEKSRLLSDRFSAERPKGSFSTLEIQRTEQGDSAMYLCASSLANAGVQGYTFGSGTRLTVV.

Ten or more counts support this clonotype. The CDR3 DNA reads as TGCAGTGCCCCCGCCCGGGGGAGTGGGAAACTAGGGGGAAACTATGGCTACACCTTC. Protein: CSAPARGSGKLGGNYGYTF. The V gene is TRBV20-1, the J gene TRBJ1-2; possible D gene TRBD1, 6 bases. The CDR3 runs to 19 residues. The germline V and J ends were trimmed by 6 bases and 2 bases, with 31 bases remaining between them. Germline loops: CDR1 DFQATT, CDR2 SNEGSKA (reference sequence).

Many counts were recorded for this clonotype. The J gene is TRBJ2-3, the V gene TRBV5-4; the D gene is possibly TRBD1 (6 bases). CDR3 size: 14 residues. V lost 1 base to trimming and J lost 5 bases, with 11 bases between them. Germline V gene lookup returns CDR1 SGHNT and CDR2 YYREEE (reference sequence). The CDR3: CASSLMLGGDTQYF. The CDR3 bases are TGTGCCAGCAGCTTGATGCTAGGGGGAGATACGCAGTATTTT.